This T cell receptor beta chain was documented in a study of tumor-infiltrating lymphocytes in primary liver carcinoma. With 500 ng total RNA as template and a constant-region primer, TCR beta cDNA was made. Generation of the TCR beta libraries relied on three nested multiplex PCR rounds using slightly modified ARM-PCR. TRBV1-TRBV30 forward primers paired with a C-beta reverse primer drove the first two PCR rounds, about 9 cycles each. A single record per CDR3 protein comes from TCRdb applying MiXCR to the multiplex PCR reads. The sample contains 95,000 to 100,000 distinct CDR3 sequences, under 70% of which appear only once. With regard to this clonotype: The junction shows a germline mismatch at one end, possibly a read error.

For each extraction, RNA and DNA were obtained together from approximately 20-30 mg of unsorted bulk tissue. The CDR3 spans 15 residues. CDR1 and CDR2 (germline): KGHDR, SFDVKD. This receptor was identified in a woman aged 60-75 years with primary liver carcinoma and hepatitis B virus infection. The chain links TRBV24-1 to TRBJ1-6; the D is unclear. Sequences were obtained from liver tumor tissue from sampling region 2. Subset defined: tumor region T2, inferior pole. CDR3 amino acids: CTTSDLRWPNSPLHF. The CDR3 DNA sequence: TGTACCACCAGTGACCTTCGATGGCCTAATTCACCCCTCCACTTT.